There are many counts of the clone carrying this T cell receptor (beta chain). Transcripts of RNA were the source for amplifying TCR beta CDR3 regions. The library came from an HTBI-primed first-round RT-PCR and a second-round multiplex PCR. One entry per CDR3 protein results from TCRdb running MiXCR on the multiplex PCR reads. The sample has approximately 480,000 distinct CDR3 sequences; roughly an eighth are singletons. The entry originates in a study of Graves' ophthalmopathy and Graves' hyperthyroidism. This CDR3 has 16 residues. V dropped 6 bases and J dropped 1; count of bases not matched to a gene: 9. Germline assignment: CDR1 MNHEY and CDR2 SMNVEV (reference sequence).

Sequencing used blood. The sequence was obtained from a woman aged 25-40 years with Graves' ophthalmopathy. The chain joins TRBV27 to TRBJ1-2; the match to TRBD1 covers 9 bases. The CDR3 is CASSRGQGPYNYGYTF. The CDR3 DNA follows: TGTGCCAGCAGCCGGGGACAGGGACCATATAACTATGGCTACACCTTC.